Presented here are 19 T cell receptor beta chains from one specimen sequenced in a study of T cell responses to AZD1222 COVID-19 vaccine. The data were produced by immunoSEQ multiplex PCR, yet TCRdb's version contains in-frame clones alone and is incomplete. The table records under 150,000 clones, around 93% of them present only once. Sequencing was performed on peripheral blood, taken on day 0 of AZD1222 vaccination. The receptors derive from an adult in good health.

The J gene is TRBJ2-5, the V gene TRBV4-1; maybe TRBD2 (5 bases). CDR3 length: 15 amino acids. Germline CDR1 is MGHRA and CDR2 is YSYEKL. The germline V and J ends were trimmed by 0 bases and 6 bases, with 14 bases remaining between them. The chain's CDR3 is CASSQERGLLKTQYF. The CDR3 DNA reads as TGCGCCAGCAGCCAAGAACGAGGGCTATTAAAGACCCAGTACTTC.

The table lists this clone with a count of one. This rearrangement joins TRBV21-1 to TRBJ2-1. TRBV21-1 is a recognized pseudogene. The CDR3 totals 16 residues. The CDR3 spells CASSKVRIGSYNEQFF. DNA for the CDR3: TGTGCCAGCAGCAAAGTAAGGATCGGATCCTACAATGAGCAGTTCTTC.

The chain joins TRBV12-5 to TRBJ2-5; D not resolved. Germline CDR1 is LGHNT and CDR2 is FRNRAP. The CDR3 extends over 13 amino acids. V lost 3 bases to trimming and J lost 1 base, with 6 bases between them. The CDR3 spells CASGLGSQETQYF. DNA for the CDR3: TGTGCTAGTGGTTTAGGCAGCCAAGAGACCCAGTACTTC.

The CDR3 here is CASSFRLSTSNEQYF. The CDR3 coding sequence is TGTGCCAGCAGCTTTCGTCTGAGTACGAGTAACGAGCAGTACTTC. The rearrangement links TRBV11-2 to TRBJ2-7; D not resolved. Germline CDR1 reads SGHAT; CDR2 reads FQNNGV. The CDR3 runs to 15 residues. The V gene lost 3 bases and the J gene lost 5 bases, with 17 bases spanning the gap.

This clone was detected once. The V call is TRBV11-2, the J call TRBJ2-7; D remains ambiguous. The CDR3 is made up of 14 amino acids. The V gene's germline CDR1 is SGHAT and CDR2 FQNNGV. V was trimmed by 6 bases and J by 2 bases, leaving 14 bases between them. As DNA, the CDR3 is TGTGCCAGCAGTCTTAATCACGGTACCTACGAGCAGTACTTC. Residues: CASSLNHGTYEQYF.

This chain links TRBV15 with TRBJ1-1; D gene unclear. The CDR3 has 13 amino acids. Trimming removed 0 bases from V and 4 bases from J, with 6 bases in between. CDR1 and CDR2 (germline): LNHNV, YYDKDF (reference sequence). CDR3 residues: CATSREARTEAFF. The CDR3 DNA reads as TGTGCCACCAGCAGAGAAGCGCGCACTGAAGCTTTCTTT. The whole variable domain, filled in from reference TRBV15 and TRBJ1-1, reads DAMVIQNPRYQVTQFGKPVTLSCSQTLNHNVMYWYQQKSSQAPKLLFHYYDKDFNNEADTPDNFQSRRPNTSFCFLDIRSPGLGDTAMYLCATSREARTEAFFGQGTRLTVV.

The rearrangement links TRBV6-5 to TRBJ1-1, with D perhaps TRBD1 (6 bases). With 2 bases removed from V and 5 bases from J, the gap between germline ends came to 15 bases. Per the germline V gene, CDR1 is MNHEY and CDR2 is SVGAGI. This CDR3 has 15 amino acids. DNA of the CDR3: TGTGCCAGCAGTTACGGCCAGGGGTTCCGGACTGAAGCTTTCTTT. Translation: CASSYGQGFRTEAFF.

The V call is TRBV20-1, the J call TRBJ1-2, with D unclear. Germline values: CDR1 DFQATT, CDR2 SNEGSKA (reference sequence). V was trimmed by 3 bases and J by 2 bases, leaving 10 bases between them. CDR3 length: 13 residues. CDR3 coding DNA: TGCAGTGCTAGTCACGGGAACAACTATGGCTACACCTTC. It specifies CSASHGNNYGYTF.

The rearrangement uses TRBV5-4 and TRBJ1-1; D uncertain. The germline V gene has CDR1 SGHNT and CDR2 YYREEE (reference sequence). The CDR3 spans 13 residues. Trimming removed 4 bases from V and 3 bases from J, with 10 bases in between. The CDR3 here is CASSPAGYTEAFF. In DNA, the CDR3 is TGTGCCAGCAGCCCCGCGGGGTACACTGAAGCTTTCTTT.

The gene calls are TRBV4-2 and TRBJ1-6; D remains unclear. V was trimmed by 3 bases and J by 8 bases, leaving 8 bases between them. There are 13 residues in the CDR3. The germline gives CDR1 LGHNA, CDR2 YNFKEQ. The CDR3 here is CASSQARDSPLHF. CDR3 DNA sequence: TGTGCCAGCAGCCAGGCCCGGGATTCACCCCTCCACTTT.

The chain joins TRBV7-8 to TRBJ2-3, with 8 bases lining up with TRBD1. The V gene end was trimmed by 5 bases and the J gene end by 5 bases; junction bases not matched to a gene: 9. Germline CDR1 and CDR2: SGHVS and FQNEAQ. CDR3 size: 15 residues. Written as DNA, the CDR3 is TGTGCCAGCAGCCTTGGACAGGGAAGAGGAGATACGCAGTATTTT. Its protein product is CASSLGQGRGDTQYF.

V and J are TRBV5-5 and TRBJ2-7, with D tentatively TRBD2 (5 bases). Germline loops: CDR1 SGHKS, CDR2 YYEKEE (reference sequence). V was pared by 1 base and J by 3 bases, with 11 bases between. The CDR3 has 14 amino acids. The DNA for the CDR3 is TGTGCCAGCAGCTTGAAGGTTGAGGGCTACGAGCAGTACTTC. This translates into CASSLKVEGYEQYF.

There are a few counts of this clone. V gene TRBV12-3 or TRBV12-4 combines with J gene TRBJ1-5, with a tentative D call TRBD1 (5 bases). The germline V and J ends were trimmed by 6 bases and 4 bases, with 10 bases remaining between them. The CDR3 loop spans 13 amino acids. The CDR3: CASRRAGNQPQHF. CDR3 DNA: TGTGCCAGCAGGAGGGCAGGGAATCAGCCCCAGCATTTT.

V and J are TRBV5-1 and TRBJ1-1, with D tentatively TRBD1 (6 bases). Between the trimmed V and J ends, which lost 2 bases and 9 bases, there was a span of 8 bases. The CDR3 length is 11 residues. Germline V CDR1 and CDR2: SGHRS, YFSETQ. The CDR3 is CASSFTGKAFF. The CDR3 DNA reads TGCGCCAGCAGCTTTACAGGGAAAGCTTTCTTT.

This sequence joins TRBV27 and TRBJ2-1; 9 positions match TRBD1. The CDR3 loop spans 16 amino acids. Germline V gene data show CDR1 as MNHEY and CDR2 as SMNVEV (reference sequence). The trim removed 5 bases at V and 4 bases at J, leaving 9 bases unmatched. The CDR3 sequence: CASSSYRTGDYNEQFF. CDR3 bases: TGTGCCAGCAGTAGCTATAGGACAGGGGATTACAATGAGCAGTTCTTC.

The gene calls are TRBV2 and TRBJ1-2; the D gene is possibly TRBD1 (6 bases). Trimming removed 8 bases from V and 8 bases from J, with 12 bases in between. The germline V gene encodes CDR1 SNHLY and CDR2 FYNNEI. The CDR3 totals 11 residues. CDR3 in DNA: TGTGCCAGCCGGCAGGGGCCGGGCTACACCTTC. It yields the protein CASRQGPGYTF.

The chain couples TRBV14 to TRBJ2-5; no clear D gene. The CDR3 covers 15 residues. The germline V gene encodes CDR1 SGHDN and CDR2 FVKESK. Trimming took 0 bases from V and 5 from J, leaving 13 bases between them. CDR3 sequence reads: CASSQDPSPRETQYF. CDR3 nucleotides: TGTGCCAGCAGCCAAGATCCTAGTCCACGGGAGACCCAGTACTTC.

The chain recombines TRBV28 with TRBJ1-5; 8 nucleotides match TRBD1. The CDR3 has 14 residues. Germline assignment: CDR1 MDHEN and CDR2 SYDVKM. V trimming: 6 bases; J trimming: 6 bases; junction bases outside the gene matches: 7. The CDR3 is CASSKTGGSQPQHF. The CDR3, as DNA: TGTGCCAGCAGCAAAACAGGGGGAAGTCAGCCCCAGCATTTT. Combining the CDR3 with reference TRBV28 and TRBJ1-5 gives the whole variable domain DVKVTQSSRYLVKRTGEKVFLECVQDMDHENMFWYRQDPGLGLRLIYFSYDVKMKEKGDIPEGYSVSREKKERFSLILESASTNQTSMYLCASSKTGGSQPQHFGDGTRLSIL.

This clone was observed a single time. J is TRBJ1-5 and V is TRBV7-9; perhaps TRBD1 as D (5 bases). Trimming pared 3 bases from V and 7 bases from J, leaving 16 bases between. Germline V gives CDR1 SEHNR, CDR2 FQNEAQ (reference sequence). This CDR3 is 15 amino acids long. The CDR3 loop reads CASSFTFGDEQPQHF. CDR3 bases: TGTGCCAGCAGCTTTACGTTTGGGGACGAACAGCCCCAGCATTTT.